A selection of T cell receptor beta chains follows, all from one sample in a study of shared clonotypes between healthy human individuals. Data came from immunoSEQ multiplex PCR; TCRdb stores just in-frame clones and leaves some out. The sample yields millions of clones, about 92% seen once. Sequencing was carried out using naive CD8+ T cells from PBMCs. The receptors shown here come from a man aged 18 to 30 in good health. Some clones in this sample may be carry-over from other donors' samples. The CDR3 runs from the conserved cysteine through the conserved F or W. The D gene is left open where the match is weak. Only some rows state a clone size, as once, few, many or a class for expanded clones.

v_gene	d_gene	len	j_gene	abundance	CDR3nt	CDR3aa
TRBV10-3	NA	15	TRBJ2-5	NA	TGTGCCATCAGTGACCCCGATTTGAAAGGGGAGACCCAGTACTTC	CAISDPDLKGETQYF
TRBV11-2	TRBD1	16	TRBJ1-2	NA	TGTGCCAGCAGCTTTTCCACAAAGGGACAGGGGGGTGGCTACACCTTC	CASSFSTKGQGGGYTF
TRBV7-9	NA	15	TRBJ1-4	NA	TGTGCCAGCAGCTTTTGGGAAACAACTAATGAAAAACTGTTTTTT	CASSFWETTNEKLFF
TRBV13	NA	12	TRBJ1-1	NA	TGTGCCAGCACCCGGGAGGGAGCTGAAGCTTTCTTT	CASTREGAEAFF
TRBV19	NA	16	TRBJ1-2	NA	TGTGCCAGTAGTATAGGAGGGGGACCGAGCCTGATTGGCTACACCTTC	CASSIGGGPSLIGYTF
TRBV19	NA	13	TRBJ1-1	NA	TGTGCCAGTAGTATAGGTAGATACACTGAAGCTTTCTTT	CASSIGRYTEAFF
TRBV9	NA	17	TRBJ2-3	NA	TGTGCCAGCAGCGTAGTACTTGGAGGGGAGTTCACAGATACGCAGTATTTT	CASSVVLGGEFTDTQYF
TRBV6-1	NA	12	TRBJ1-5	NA	TGTGCCAGCAGTGAAGACTATCAGCCCCAGCATTTT	CASSEDYQPQHF
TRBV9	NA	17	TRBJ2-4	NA	TGTGCCAGCAGCGTATTGGACAGCTCCTGGGGGGCGGACATTCAGTACTTC	CASSVLDSSWGADIQYF
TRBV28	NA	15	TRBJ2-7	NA	TGTGCCAGCAGTTTGGGGACCCTTGGAGTCTACGAGCAGTACTTC	CASSLGTLGVYEQYF
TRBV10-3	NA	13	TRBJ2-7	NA	TGTGCCATCAACCGGGGGGCCTCCTACGAGCAGTACTTC	CAINRGASYEQYF
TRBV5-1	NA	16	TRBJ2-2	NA	TGCGCCAGCAGCTTAGGGTATCGGGAATCCACCGGGGAGCTGTTTTTT	CASSLGYRESTGELFF
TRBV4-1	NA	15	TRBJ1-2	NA	TGCGCCAGCAGCCGCTTAACGGGGGACCCCTATGGCTACACCTTC	CASSRLTGDPYGYTF
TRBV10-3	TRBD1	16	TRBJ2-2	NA	TGTGCCATCAGTGGAGGGACAGGGGCGGAATCCGGGGAGCTGTTTTTT	CAISGGTGAESGELFF
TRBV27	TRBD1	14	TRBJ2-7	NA	TGTGCCAGCAGTGGGACAGGGTCAGGGTACGAGCAGTACTTC	CASSGTGSGYEQYF
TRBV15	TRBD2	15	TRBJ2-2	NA	TGTGCCACCAGCTCGGGGGGAGACTACGGCGGGGAGCTGTTTTTT	CATSSGGDYGGELFF
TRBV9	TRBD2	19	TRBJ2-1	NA	TGTGCCAGCGGTCCACCGGGACACAGGACTAGCGGGGAGTACAATGAGCAGTTCTTC	CASGPPGHRTSGEYNEQFF
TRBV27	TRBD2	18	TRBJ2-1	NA	TGTGCCAGCAGTCTAATCGGACTAGCGGGGGTCTCCTACAATGAGCAGTTCTTC	CASSLIGLAGVSYNEQFF
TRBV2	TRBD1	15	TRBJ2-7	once	TGTGCCAGCAGTTCCACTCCGACAGGGTTCTACGAGCAGTACTTC	CASSSTPTGFYEQYF
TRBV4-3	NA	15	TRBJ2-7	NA	TGCGCCAGCAGCCAAGAAGCCGGGAGCTCCTACGAGCAGTACTTC	CASSQEAGSSYEQYF
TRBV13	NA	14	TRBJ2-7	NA	TGTGCCAGCAGCTTCGGCCAGGCCTCCTACGAGCAGTACTTC	CASSFGQASYEQYF
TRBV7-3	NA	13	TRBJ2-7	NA	TGTGCCAGCAGCTGGAGCGAGAACTACGAGCAGTACTTC	CASSWSENYEQYF
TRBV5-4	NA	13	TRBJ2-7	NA	TGTGCCAGCAGTCCAGGGGGGAGCTACGAGCAGTACTTC	CASSPGGSYEQYF
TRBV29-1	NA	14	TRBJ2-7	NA	TGCAGCGTTGAAGGCGGGATCACCTCCTACGAGCAGTACTTC	CSVEGGITSYEQYF
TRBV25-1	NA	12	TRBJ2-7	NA	TGTGCCAGCGGCCGGGGGTTCTACGAGCAGTACTTC	CASGRGFYEQYF
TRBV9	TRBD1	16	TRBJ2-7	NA	TGTGCCAGCAGCGTGTCCGGGACAGGGAGGTCCTACGAGCAGTACTTC	CASSVSGTGRSYEQYF
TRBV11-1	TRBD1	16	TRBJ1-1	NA	TGTGCCAGCAGCTTAACGGGACAGGGAGGAAGCACTGAAGCTTTCTTT	CASSLTGQGGSTEAFF
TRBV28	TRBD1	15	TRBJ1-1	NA	TGTGCCAGCAGTTTCTTGGGACAGCCGAACACTGAAGCTTTCTTT	CASSFLGQPNTEAFF
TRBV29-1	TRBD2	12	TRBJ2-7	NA	TGCAGCGTTAGGGAGGGCCTGCACGAGCAGTACTTC	CSVREGLHEQYF
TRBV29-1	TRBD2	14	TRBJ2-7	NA	TGCAGCGTTGCAGGACTAGCGGGGGGCTACGAGCAGTACTTC	CSVAGLAGGYEQYF
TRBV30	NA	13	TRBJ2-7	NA	TGTGCCTGGGGCCCACGCGGGGTCAAATCTCCGTACTTC	CAWGPRGVKSPYF
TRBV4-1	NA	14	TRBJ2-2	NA	TGCGCCAGCAGCCAACCCACTAGGACCGGGGAGCTGTTTTTT	CASSQPTRTGELFF
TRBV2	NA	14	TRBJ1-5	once	TGTGCCAGCCGGGGGAGGGGGGAAGGTCAGCCCCAGCATTTT	CASRGRGEGQPQHF
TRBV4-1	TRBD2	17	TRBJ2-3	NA	TGCGCCAGCAGCCAAGATGAAGGGGAGGGCGTCACAGATACGCAGTATTTT	CASSQDEGEGVTDTQYF
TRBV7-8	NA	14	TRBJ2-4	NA	TGTGCCAGCAGCCCAGCAGGTCCCCGGGACATTCAGTACTTC	CASSPAGPRDIQYF
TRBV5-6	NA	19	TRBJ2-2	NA	TGTGCCAGCACCAACACAGGGGGGAGGGCGTTGTTTGACACCGGGGAGCTGTTTTTT	CASTNTGGRALFDTGELFF
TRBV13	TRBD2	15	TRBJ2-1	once	TGTGCCAGCAGCCCCCCGACTAGCGGGAGTAATGAGCAGTTCTTC	CASSPPTSGSNEQFF
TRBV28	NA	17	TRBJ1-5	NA	TGTGCCAGCAGTCAGAGGGAACAGGTTACGGTAAATCAGCCCCAGCATTTT	CASSQREQVTVNQPQHF
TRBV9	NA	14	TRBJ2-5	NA	TGTGCCAGCAGCGTAGCAGGGTCCCAAGAGACCCAGTACTTC	CASSVAGSQETQYF
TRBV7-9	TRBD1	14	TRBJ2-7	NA	TGTGCCAGCAGTCCCGGGACAGGGGTTTACGAGCAGTACTTC	CASSPGTGVYEQYF
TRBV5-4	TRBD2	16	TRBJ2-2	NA	TGTGCCAGCAGCTTGTATCTAGCGGGAGTGACCGGGGAGCTGTTTTTT	CASSLYLAGVTGELFF
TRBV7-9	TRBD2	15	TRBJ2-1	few	TGTGCCAGCAGCCTACTAGCGGGAGCTCCACATGAGCAGTTCTTC	CASSLLAGAPHEQFF
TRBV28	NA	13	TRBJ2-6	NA	TGTGCCAGCAGTTCCCCCTGGGCCAACGTCCTGACTTTC	CASSSPWANVLTF
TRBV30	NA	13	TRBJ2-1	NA	TGTGCCTGGAGTTCCAGGGGGGTCAATGAGCAGTTCTTC	CAWSSRGVNEQFF
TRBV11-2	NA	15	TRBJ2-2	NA	TGTGCCAGCAGCTCTTCCGTCGGCGGAGCCGGGGAGCTGTTTTTT	CASSSSVGGAGELFF
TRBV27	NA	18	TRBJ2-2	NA	TGTGCCAGCAGTACTCTCGGGGATAGCTCTCTACAAGGGGGGGAGCTGTTTTTT	CASSTLGDSSLQGGELFF
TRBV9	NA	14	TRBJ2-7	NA	TGTGCCAGCAGCGTAGAATCTAGAGTAGGCGAGCAGTACTTC	CASSVESRVGEQYF
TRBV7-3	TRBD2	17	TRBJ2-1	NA	TGTGCCAGCAGCTTAATCGGAGCGGGAAGCTCCTACAATGAGCAGTTCTTC	CASSLIGAGSSYNEQFF
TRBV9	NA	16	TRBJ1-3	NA	TGTGCCAGCAGCGGGCCGACTCAGGGAGCAGGAAACACCATATATTTT	CASSGPTQGAGNTIYF
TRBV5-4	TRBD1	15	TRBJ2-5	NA	TGTGCCAGCACCGACCGACAGGGGGCTCAAGAGACCCAGTACTTC	CASTDRQGAQETQYF
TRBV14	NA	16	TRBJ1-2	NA	TGTGCCAGCAGTCCCTTTTCGGAGGGCTTGTTCTATGGCTACACCTTC	CASSPFSEGLFYGYTF
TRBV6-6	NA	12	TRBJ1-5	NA	TGTGCCAGCACCGACTACAGTCAGCCCCAGCATTTT	CASTDYSQPQHF
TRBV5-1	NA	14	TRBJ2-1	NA	TGCGCCAGCAGCCCCGGGACTTCTCTGGGGGAGCAGTTCTTC	CASSPGTSLGEQFF
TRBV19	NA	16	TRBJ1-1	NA	TGTGCCAGTAGTATGGTAAGTGGCAGACTGAACACTGAAGCTTTCTTT	CASSMVSGRLNTEAFF
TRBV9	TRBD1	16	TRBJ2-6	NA	TGTGCCAGCAGCCACGACAGGGGGGCTGGGGCCAACGTCCTGACTTTC	CASSHDRGAGANVLTF
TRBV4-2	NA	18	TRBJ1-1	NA	TGTGCCAGCAGCCAAGATGGGTACGGGACGGACCTGAACACTGAAGCTTTCTTT	CASSQDGYGTDLNTEAFF
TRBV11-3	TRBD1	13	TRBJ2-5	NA	TGTGCCAGCAGCCTGGGGACAGAAGAGACCCAGTACTTC	CASSLGTEETQYF